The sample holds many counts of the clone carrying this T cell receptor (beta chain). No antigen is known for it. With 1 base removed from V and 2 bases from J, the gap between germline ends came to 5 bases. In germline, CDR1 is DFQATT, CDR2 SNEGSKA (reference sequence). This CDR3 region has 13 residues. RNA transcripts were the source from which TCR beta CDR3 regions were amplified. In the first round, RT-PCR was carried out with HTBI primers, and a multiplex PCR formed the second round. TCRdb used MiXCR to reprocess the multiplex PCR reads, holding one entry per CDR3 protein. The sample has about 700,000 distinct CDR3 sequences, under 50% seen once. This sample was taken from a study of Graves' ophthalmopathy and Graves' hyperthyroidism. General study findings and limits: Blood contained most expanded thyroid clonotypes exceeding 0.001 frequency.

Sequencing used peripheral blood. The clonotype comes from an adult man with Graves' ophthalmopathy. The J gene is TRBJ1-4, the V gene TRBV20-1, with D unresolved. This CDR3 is CSARGHTNEKLFF. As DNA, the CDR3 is TGCAGTGCTAGAGGGCATACTAATGAAAAACTGTTTTTT.